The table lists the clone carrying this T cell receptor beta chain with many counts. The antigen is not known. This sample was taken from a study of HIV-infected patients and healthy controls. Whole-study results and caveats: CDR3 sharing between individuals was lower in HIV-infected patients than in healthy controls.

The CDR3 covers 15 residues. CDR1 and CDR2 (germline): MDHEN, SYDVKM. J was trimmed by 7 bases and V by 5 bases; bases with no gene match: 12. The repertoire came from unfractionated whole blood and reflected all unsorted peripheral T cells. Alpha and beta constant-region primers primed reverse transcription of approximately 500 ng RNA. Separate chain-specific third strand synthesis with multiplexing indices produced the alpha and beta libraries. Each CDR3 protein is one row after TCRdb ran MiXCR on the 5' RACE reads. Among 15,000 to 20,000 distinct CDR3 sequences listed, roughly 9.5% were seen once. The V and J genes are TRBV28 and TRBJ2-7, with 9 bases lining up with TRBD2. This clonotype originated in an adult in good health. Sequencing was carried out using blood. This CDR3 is CASSLRTSARGEQYF. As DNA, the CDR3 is TGTGCCAGCAGTCTACGGACTAGCGCGCGGGGGGAGCAGTACTTC.